This paragraph reports one T cell receptor beta chain. The antigen is undetermined. The cDNA for TCR beta came from 5'RACE template switching with UMIs. TCRdb reprocessed the 5' RACE reads; each CDR3 protein has one entry and no DNA is given. The listing records about 260,000 distinct CDR3 sequences. The data belong to a study of T cells expressing NK-cell markers. Study-level findings and limits: Each of six donors carried dominant NKG2C+ clonotypes accounting for about 1.0-7.5% of CD8+ T cells. HCMV specificity of the expanded NKG2C+ T cell clones was not established.

The germline V gene has CDR1 MDHEN and CDR2 SYDVKM. The CDR3 loop spans 14 amino acids. The TCR sequence derives from a man aged 18 to 29 in good health. Sequenced material: blood T cells: a sorted CD56 or NKG2C T cell subset, CD4+ or CD8+ T cells, or bulk PBMC T cells (not recorded which). The rearrangement uses TRBV28 and TRBJ2-1; TCRdb calls TRBD2, which cannot be checked without DNA. CDR3 amino acids: CASSLLAGGHEQFF. Full variable domain (missing parts from reference TRBV28 and TRBJ2-1): DVKVTQSSRYLVKRTGEKVFLECVQDMDHENMFWYRQDPGLGLRLIYFSYDVKMKEKGDIPEGYSVSREKKERFSLILESASTNQTSMYLCASSLLAGGHEQFFGPGTRLTVL.